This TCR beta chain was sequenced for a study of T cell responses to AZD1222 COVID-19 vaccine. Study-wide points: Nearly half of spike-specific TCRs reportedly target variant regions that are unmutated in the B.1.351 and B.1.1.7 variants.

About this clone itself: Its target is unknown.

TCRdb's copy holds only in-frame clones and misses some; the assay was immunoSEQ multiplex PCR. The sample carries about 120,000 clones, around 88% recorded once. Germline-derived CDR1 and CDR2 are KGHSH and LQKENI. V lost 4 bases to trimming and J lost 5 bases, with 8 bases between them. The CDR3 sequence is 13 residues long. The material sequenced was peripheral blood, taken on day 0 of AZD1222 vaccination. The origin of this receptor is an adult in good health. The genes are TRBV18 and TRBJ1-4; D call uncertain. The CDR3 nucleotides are TGTGCCAGCTCACAGGGTCTGAATGAAAAACTGTTTTTT. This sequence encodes CASSQGLNEKLFF.